The present TCR beta chain was sequenced within a study of quantifying T cell responses using KT2 cells. Background on the study: TCR alpha and beta constant-region primers primed reverse transcription of RNA.

A single-stranded UMI oligo with SP2 sequence was ligated to cDNA 3' ends. First-round PCR used four to five cycles and beta primers RC1.1 and RC1.2 covering TRBC1 and TRBC2. TCRdb passed the UMI-ligation and nested PCR reads through MiXCR, listing each CDR3 protein once. The data contain 40,000 or so distinct CDR3 sequences, approximately 15% of them seen just once; the ten biggest clones take up over 40%. Between the trimmed V and J ends, which lost 9 bases and 5 bases, there was a span of 19 bases. The CDR3 loop spans 14 amino acids. CDR1 and CDR2 (germline): MNHEY, SVGAGI. Remarks on this clonotype: Antigen specificity is unknown.

Points from the study as a whole: KT2 sequence counts showed saturation when very many KT2 cells were spiked in. Input KT2 cell number predicted KT2 alpha and beta sequence counts linearly over several orders of magnitude.

This clonotype originated in a human donor. The sequenced sample consisted of PBMCs spiked with cells of the T cell clone KT2. J is TRBJ2-5 and V is TRBV6-5, with D perhaps being TRBD1 or TRBD2 (6 bases each). The CDR3 sequence: CASSPAQGRETQYF. The CDR3 DNA reads TGTGCCAGTTCCCCCGCCCAGGGGAGGGAGACCCAGTACTTC.